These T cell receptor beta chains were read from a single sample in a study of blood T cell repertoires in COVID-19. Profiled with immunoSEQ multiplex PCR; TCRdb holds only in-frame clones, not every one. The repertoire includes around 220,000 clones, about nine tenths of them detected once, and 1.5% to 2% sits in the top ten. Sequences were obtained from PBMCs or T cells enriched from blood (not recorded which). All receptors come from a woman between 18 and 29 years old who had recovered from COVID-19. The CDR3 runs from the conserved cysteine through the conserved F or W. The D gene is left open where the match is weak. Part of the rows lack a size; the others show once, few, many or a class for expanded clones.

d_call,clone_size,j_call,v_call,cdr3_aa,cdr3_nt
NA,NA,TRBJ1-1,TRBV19,CASSIDLLGQAFF,TGTGCCAGTAGTATAGATCTCCTGGGGCAGGCTTTCTTT
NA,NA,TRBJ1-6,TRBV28,CASSSNLREANSPLHF,TGTGCCAGCAGTTCAAACCTGCGGGAAGCGAATTCACCCCTCCACTTT
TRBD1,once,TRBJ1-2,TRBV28,CASSSGQRYGYTF,TGTGCCAGCAGTTCGGGACAGCGCTATGGCTACACCTTC
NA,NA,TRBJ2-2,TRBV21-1,CASSKVWGDPPTTGELFF,TGTGCCAGCAGCAAAGTTTGGGGGGACCCCCCAACGACCGGGGAGCTGTTTTTT
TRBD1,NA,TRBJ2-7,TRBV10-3,CAIGTGRYEQYF,TGTGCCATTGGGACAGGGCGCTACGAGCAGTACTTC
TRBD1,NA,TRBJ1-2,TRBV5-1,CASSSPGRGLTSYTF,TGCGCCAGCAGCAGTCCGGGCAGGGGGCTGACGAGCTACACCTTC
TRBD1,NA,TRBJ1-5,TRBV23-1,CASSHSGTGKKGDSNQPQHF,TGCGCCAGCAGTCATTCCGGGACAGGGAAAAAAGGGGATAGCAATCAGCCCCAGCATTTT
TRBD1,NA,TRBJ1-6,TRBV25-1,CASRETGLGSPLHF,TGTGCCAGCAGGGAGACAGGGTTGGGCTCACCCCTCCACTTT
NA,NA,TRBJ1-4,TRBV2,CASSEWQGPQITNEKLFF,TGTGCCAGCAGTGAATGGCAGGGGCCACAAATTACTAATGAAAAACTGTTTTTT
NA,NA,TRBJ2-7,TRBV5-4,CASSSLRESYEQYF,TGTGCCAGCAGTTCCCTCCGGGAGTCCTACGAGCAGTACTTC
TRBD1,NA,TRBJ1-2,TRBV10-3,CAISERGGQGIYGYTF,TGTGCCATCAGTGAGAGGGGGGGACAGGGGATCTATGGCTACACCTTC
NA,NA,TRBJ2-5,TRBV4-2,CASSQVSPRGQETQYF,TGTGCCAGCAGCCAAGTCAGTCCTCGGGGTCAAGAGACCCAGTACTTC
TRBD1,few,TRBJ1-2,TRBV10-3,CAISGQGYGYTF,TGTGCCATCAGTGGACAGGGTTATGGCTACACCTTC
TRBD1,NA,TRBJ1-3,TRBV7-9,CASSLDTRGTIYF,TGTGCCAGCAGCTTAGATACCAGGGGGACCATATATTTT
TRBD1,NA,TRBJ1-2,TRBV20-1,CSASLTRTGGSGYTF,TGCAGTGCTAGTCTTACTCGGACAGGGGGATCTGGCTACACCTTC
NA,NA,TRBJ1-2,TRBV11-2,CASSLAVARGSGGYTF,TGTGCCAGCAGCTTAGCGGTTGCTAGGGGATCGGGTGGCTACACCTTC
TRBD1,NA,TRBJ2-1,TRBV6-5,CASSRTGGEQFF,TGTGCCAGCAGTAGAACAGGGGGTGAGCAGTTCTTC
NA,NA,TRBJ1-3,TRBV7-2,CASSPRVVAGNTIYF,TGTGCCAGCAGCCCCCGGGTGGTTGCTGGAAACACCATATATTTT
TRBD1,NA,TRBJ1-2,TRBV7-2,CASSPTGAYGYTF,TGTGCCAGCAGCCCGACAGGGGCCTATGGCTACACCTTC
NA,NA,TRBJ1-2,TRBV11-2,CASSSGRNYGYTF,TGTGCCAGCAGCTCGGGTAGGAACTATGGCTACACCTTC
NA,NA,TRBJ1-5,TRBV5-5,CASSQTGLRSNQPQHF,TGTGCCAGCAGCCAAACAGGGCTTCGAAGCAATCAGCCCCAGCATTTT
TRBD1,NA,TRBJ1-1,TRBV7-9,CASSLGTGLNTEAFF,TGTGCCAGCAGCCTGGGGACAGGGTTGAACACTGAAGCTTTCTTT
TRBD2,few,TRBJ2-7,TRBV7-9,CASSDPFGAGGYEQYF,TGTGCCAGCAGCGACCCTTTTGGAGCGGGAGGATACGAGCAGTACTTC
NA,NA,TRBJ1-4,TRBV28,CASRQTGFRSEKLFF,TGTGCCAGCAGGCAGACAGGATTTAGGAGTGAAAAACTGTTTTTT
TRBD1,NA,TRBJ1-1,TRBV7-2,CASSPRQGSFGTEAFF,TGTGCCAGCAGCCCCCGACAGGGGTCTTTTGGTACTGAAGCTTTCTTT
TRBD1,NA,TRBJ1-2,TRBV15,CATSSTHRGPRGYTF,TGTGCCACCAGCAGTACCCACAGGGGGCCTAGGGGCTACACCTTC
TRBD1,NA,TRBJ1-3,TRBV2,CASSEQTGGTGNTIYF,TGTGCCAGCAGTGAACAAACAGGGGGTACTGGAAACACCATATATTTT
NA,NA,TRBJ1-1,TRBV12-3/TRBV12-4,CASSLTERGGAFF,TGTGCCAGCAGTCTAACAGAGCGGGGGGGGGCTTTCTTT
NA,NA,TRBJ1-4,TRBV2,CASRTRWGAEKLFF,TGTGCCAGCCGGACCCGATGGGGCGCAGAAAAACTGTTTTTT
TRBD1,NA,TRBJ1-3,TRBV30,CAWREHGTGGRYSGNTIYF,TGTGCCTGGAGAGAACACGGGACAGGGGGCCGATACTCTGGAAACACCATATATTTT
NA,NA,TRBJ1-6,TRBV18,CASSPWTANNSPLHF,TGTGCCAGCTCACCGTGGACAGCGAATAATTCACCCCTCCACTTT
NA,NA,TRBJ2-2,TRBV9,CASSPTGNTGELFF,TGTGCCAGCAGCCCGACAGGGAACACCGGGGAGCTGTTTTTT
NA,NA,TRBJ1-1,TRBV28,CASRRQNTEAFF,TGTGCCAGCAGGAGGCAGAACACTGAAGCTTTCTTT
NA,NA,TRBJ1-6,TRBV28,CASRLEKSSYNSPLHF,TGTGCCAGCAGGTTAGAGAAGAGCTCCTATAATTCACCCCTCCACTTT
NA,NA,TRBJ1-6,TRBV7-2,CASSPTASGINSPLHF,TGTGCCAGCAGCCCGACCGCCTCAGGGATAAATTCACCCCTCCACTTT
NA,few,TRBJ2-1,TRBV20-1,CSARELEQFF,TGCAGTGCTAGGGAGCTTGAGCAGTTCTTC
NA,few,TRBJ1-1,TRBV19,CASSFRQMNTEAFF,TGTGCCAGTAGTTTCCGACAGATGAACACTGAAGCTTTCTTT
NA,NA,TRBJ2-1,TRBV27,CASLHAPSSEQFF,TGTGCCAGTCTCCACGCCCCCAGTTCTGAGCAGTTCTTC
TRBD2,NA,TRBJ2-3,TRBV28,CASRGSSGSGTDTQYF,TGTGCCAGCAGGGGATCTAGCGGGAGCGGCACAGATACGCAGTATTTT
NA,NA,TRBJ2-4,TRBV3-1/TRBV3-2,CASSQGGVLAKNIQYF,TGTGCCAGCAGCCAAGGAGGAGTACTAGCCAAAAACATTCAGTACTTC
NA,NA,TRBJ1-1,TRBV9,CASSVVVVNTEAFF,TGTGCCAGCAGCGTAGTAGTGGTGAACACTGAAGCTTTCTTT
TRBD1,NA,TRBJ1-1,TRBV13,CASSFGQGDPTEAFF,TGTGCCAGCAGCTTCGGACAGGGGGACCCCACTGAAGCTTTCTTT
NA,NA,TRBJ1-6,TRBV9,CASSVGQNSNSPLHF,TGTGCCAGCAGCGTAGGACAGAACAGTAATTCACCCCTCCACTTT
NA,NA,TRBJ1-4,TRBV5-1,CASSLQGRTTNEKLFF,TGCGCCAGCAGCTTGCAGGGGCGAACAACTAATGAAAAACTGTTTTTT
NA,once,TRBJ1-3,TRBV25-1,CASSESYYPSGNTIYF,TGTGCCAGCAGTGAATCGTACTACCCCTCTGGAAACACCATATATTTT
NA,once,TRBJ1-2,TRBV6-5,CASSYLGGSDGYTF,TGTGCCAGCAGTTATTTGGGGGGATCGGATGGCTACACCTTC
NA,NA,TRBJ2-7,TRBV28,CASSRGLSSVGYEQYF,TGTGCCAGCAGCCGAGGACTGTCCTCGGTCGGCTACGAGCAGTACTTC
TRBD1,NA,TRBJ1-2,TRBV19,CASSITPGTVNYGYTF,TGTGCCAGTAGTATAACCCCGGGGACAGTTAACTATGGCTACACCTTC
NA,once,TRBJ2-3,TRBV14,CASSPRVPDTQYF,TGTGCCAGCAGCCCGAGGGTCCCCGATACGCAGTATTTT
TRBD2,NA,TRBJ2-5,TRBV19,CASGGVGETQYF,TGTGCCAGTGGGGGGGTCGGGGAGACCCAGTACTTC
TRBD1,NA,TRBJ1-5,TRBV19,CASSIGGDRELRSQPQHF,TGTGCCAGTAGTATAGGGGGGGACAGGGAATTGAGGAGTCAGCCCCAGCATTTT
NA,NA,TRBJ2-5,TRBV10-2,CASSESTQSSPETQYF,TGCGCCAGCAGTGAGTCGACTCAAAGTTCTCCAGAGACCCAGTACTTC